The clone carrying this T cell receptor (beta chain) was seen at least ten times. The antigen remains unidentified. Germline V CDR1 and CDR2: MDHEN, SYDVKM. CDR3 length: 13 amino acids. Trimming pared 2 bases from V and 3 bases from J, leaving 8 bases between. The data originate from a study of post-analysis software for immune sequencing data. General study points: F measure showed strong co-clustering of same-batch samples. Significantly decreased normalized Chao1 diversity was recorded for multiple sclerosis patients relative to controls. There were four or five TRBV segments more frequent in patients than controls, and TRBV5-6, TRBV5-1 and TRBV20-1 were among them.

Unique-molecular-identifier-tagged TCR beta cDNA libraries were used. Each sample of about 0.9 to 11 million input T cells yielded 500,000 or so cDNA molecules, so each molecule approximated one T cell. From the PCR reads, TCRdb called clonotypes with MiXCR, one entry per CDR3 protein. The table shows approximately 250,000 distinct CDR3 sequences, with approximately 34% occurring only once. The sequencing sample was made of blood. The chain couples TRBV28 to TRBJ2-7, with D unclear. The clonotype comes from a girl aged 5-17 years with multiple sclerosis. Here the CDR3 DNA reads TGTGCCAGCAGTTTACCTTGGGGCTACGAGCAGTACTTC. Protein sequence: CASSLPWGYEQYF. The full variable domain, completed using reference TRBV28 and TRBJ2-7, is DVKVTQSSRYLVKRTGEKVFLECVQDMDHENMFWYRQDPGLGLRLIYFSYDVKMKEKGDIPEGYSVSREKKERFSLILESASTNQTSMYLCASSLPWGYEQYFGPGTRLTVT.